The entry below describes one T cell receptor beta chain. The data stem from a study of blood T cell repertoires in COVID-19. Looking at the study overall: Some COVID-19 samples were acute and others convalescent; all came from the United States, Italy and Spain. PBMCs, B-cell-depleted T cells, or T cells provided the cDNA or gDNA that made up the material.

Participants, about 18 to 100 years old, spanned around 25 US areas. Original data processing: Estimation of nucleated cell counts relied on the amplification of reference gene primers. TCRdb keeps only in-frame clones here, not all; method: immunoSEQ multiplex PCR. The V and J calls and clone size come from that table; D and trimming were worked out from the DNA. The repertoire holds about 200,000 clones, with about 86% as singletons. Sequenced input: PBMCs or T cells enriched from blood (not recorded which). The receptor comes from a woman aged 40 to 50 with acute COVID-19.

The CDR3 DNA sequence: TGTGCCAGCAGCTTAGCGATTAGGGGGACAGGCCCCTACGAGCAGTACTTC. Translation: CASSLAIRGTGPYEQYF. V gene TRBV7-8 combines with J gene TRBJ2-7; TRBD1 matches 8 bases. V was pared by 0 bases and J by 2 bases, with 9 bases of the junction left unmatched. This CDR3 comprises 17 residues. Looked up from germline, CDR1 is SGHVS and CDR2 is FQNEAQ.